This is a list of T cell receptor beta chains from one sample in a study of T cell responses to AZD1222 COVID-19 vaccine. This table comes from immunoSEQ multiplex PCR, and its TCRdb copy is limited to in-frame clones, with some not included. The top ten clones hold 5% to 7.5% of a sample with 100,000 to 150,000 clones, about nine tenths of them seen once. The source material was peripheral blood, sampled on day 0 of AZD1222 vaccination. The source is an adult in good health. CDR3s include the opening cysteine and the closing phenylalanine or tryptophan. The D gene is left open where the match is weak. Size tells how often a clone was seen (once, few, many) or the class of an expanded clone, and some rows leave it out.

j_call v_call d_call clone_size cdr3_nt cdr3_aa
TRBJ2-7 TRBV7-2 NA NA TGTGCCAGCAGTCCGACACGACCGCCACAGAACTACGAGCAGTACTTC CASSPTRPPQNYEQYF
TRBJ2-7 TRBV7-2 TRBD2 NA TGTGCCAGCAGCGGCACTAGCGGGGGCCCCTACGAGCAGTACTTC CASSGTSGGPYEQYF
TRBJ1-1 TRBV20-1 NA few TGCAGTGCTAGCAGGTTCTCTGAAGCTTTCTTT CSASRFSEAFF
TRBJ2-5 TRBV3-1/TRBV3-2 TRBD1 NA TGTGCCAGCAGCCAAGAGACAGGGGGCGTGAAGACCCAGTACTTC CASSQETGGVKTQYF
TRBJ1-2 TRBV27 TRBD1 NA TGTGCCAGCAGTCCCCCCGGGACAGGGGGCGTCCATGGCTACACCTTC CASSPPGTGGVHGYTF
TRBJ1-1 TRBV7-9 NA few TGTGCCAGCAGCTTAAACACAAACACTGAAGCTTTCTTT CASSLNTNTEAFF
TRBJ2-5 TRBV20-1 NA NA TGCAGTGCTAGTTCCGGGCATCAAGAGACCCAGTACTTC CSASSGHQETQYF
TRBJ1-6 TRBV5-4 NA NA TGTGCCAGCAGCGATCCGGACGGGAGCTCCTATAATTCACCCCTCCACTTT CASSDPDGSSYNSPLHF
TRBJ1-1 TRBV6-5 NA NA TGTGCCAGCAGTTACGGGCTTACAGAGAACACTGAAGCTTTCTTT CASSYGLTENTEAFF
TRBJ2-4 TRBV6-9 NA NA TGTGCCAGCAGTTATCCCGTATTAAGAAATCAGTACTTC CASSYPVLRNQYF
TRBJ1-1 TRBV27 NA NA TGTGCCAGCAGGTACTCGGGGTTTTCCACTGAAGCTTTCTTT CASRYSGFSTEAFF
TRBJ1-1 TRBV27 TRBD1 NA TGTGCCAGCAGGTCCGGGACAGGCCCACCTTTCTTT CASRSGTGPPFF
TRBJ1-4 TRBV10-1 NA NA TGCGCCAGCAGTGATCCAGATGAAAAACTGTTTTTT CASSDPDEKLFF
TRBJ2-2 TRBV4-3 TRBD2 NA TGCGCCAGCAGCCAGGGGTGGATAGCGGGGAACGGGGAGCTGTTTTTT CASSQGWIAGNGELFF
TRBJ2-7 TRBV28 NA NA TGTGCCAGCACCAGCGGCTACGAGCAGTACTTC CASTSGYEQYF
TRBJ1-5 TRBV7-9 NA NA TGTGCCAGCAGCTTCGAGGGACGTAATCAGCCCCAGCATTTT CASSFEGRNQPQHF
TRBJ1-5 TRBV2 TRBD1 NA TGTGCCAGCAGTGAAGGACAGGGAGGCCAGCCCCAGCATTTT CASSEGQGGQPQHF
TRBJ1-4 TRBV7-7 TRBD1 NA TGTGCCAGCAGCCCAACGGGACAGGGATTCGAAAAACTGTTTTTT CASSPTGQGFEKLFF
TRBJ1-1 TRBV29-1 NA NA TGCAGCGTTGAAGAAAGGGATGGACAGGAAGCTTTCTTT CSVEERDGQEAFF
TRBJ1-2 TRBV27 NA NA TGTGCCAGCAGTTTAACGGGATCTAACTATGGCTACACCTTC CASSLTGSNYGYTF
TRBJ1-1 TRBV29-1 NA once TGCAGCTCGGGGATGAAAAACACTGAAGCTTTCTTT CSSGMKNTEAFF
TRBJ2-7 TRBV6-5 TRBD1 few TGTGCCAGCCAGGGGGTACTGCGCGAGCAGTACTTC CASQGVLREQYF
TRBJ2-7 TRBV10-1 NA few TGCGCCAGCAGTGAGGGGGATTACGAGCAGTACTTC CASSEGDYEQYF
TRBJ1-4 TRBV9 NA few TGTGCCAGCAGCGTAGGGGGGTTTGGCTCGACTAATGAAAAACTGTTTTTT CASSVGGFGSTNEKLFF
TRBJ1-1 TRBV5-1 NA NA TGCGCCAGCAGCTTCCCGGGCCTGGGGACTGAAGCTTTCTTT CASSFPGLGTEAFF
TRBJ2-5 TRBV2 TRBD1 NA TGTGCCAGCAGTGATTACAGGGGGCTGTCAGAGACCCAGTACTTC CASSDYRGLSETQYF
TRBJ1-3 TRBV7-2 TRBD1 NA TGTGCCAGCAGCCTCAGACAGGGGGATGGAAACACCATATATTTT CASSLRQGDGNTIYF
TRBJ2-1 TRBV4-2 TRBD2 NA TGTGCCAGCAGGGATACTAGCGGGGGATTCTACAATGAGCAGTTCTTC CASRDTSGGFYNEQFF